This T cell receptor beta chain was recorded in a study of CD8 T cells in ankylosing spondylitis. TCRdb used MiXCR to reprocess the 5' RACE reads, holding one entry per CDR3 protein. Among a few hundred thousand distinct CDR3 sequences listed, about a fifth were seen once. Study-wide results and limits: Apparently characteristic of ankylosing spondylitis blood was a TCR beta motif (eight highly homologous variants).

Points on this clonotype: Its cognate antigen is unknown.

This CDR3 comprises 15 residues. Germline V CDR1 and CDR2: SGHTA, FQGTGA. Trimming took 3 bases from V and 0 from J, leaving 11 bases between them. J is TRBJ1-1 and V is TRBV7-3; the D is unclear. This receptor was identified in a male donor with ankylosing spondylitis. The source material was blood, either unsorted or a sorted T cell fraction (not recorded which). CDR3 DNA sequence: TGTGCCAGCAGCTTGAGTCACGGTTTGAACACTGAAGCTTTCTTT. Translation gives CASSLSHGLNTEAFF.